One sample yielded the 27 T cell receptor beta chains listed below, sequenced in a study of T-cell memory formation after mild COVID-19. From the 5' RACE reads, TCRdb called clonotypes with MiXCR, one entry per CDR3 protein. Among a few hundred thousand distinct CDR3 sequences listed, 15% to 20% were seen once. The sequencing sample was made of PBMCs or a T cell subset sorted from them (not recorded which). The receptors here all came from a man aged 18 to 30 who had mild COVID-19 (a few samples of this study predate the infection). Cell type and time point are not known.

This clonotype has a handful of counts. This chain joins TRBV6-5 and TRBJ2-1, with 9 bases identical to TRBD1. The CDR3 is 20 residues long. V lost 0 bases, J lost 1 base, and 13 bases stayed unmatched. CDR1 is MNHEY, CDR2 SVGAGI, per germline. CDR3 sequence: CASSYSWGQGMEVSYNEQFF. The CDR3, as DNA: TGTGCCAGCAGTTACTCGTGGGGACAGGGAATGGAAGTATCCTACAATGAGCAGTTCTTC.

A few counts support this clonotype. This sequence joins TRBV6-5 and TRBJ2-3; D remains ambiguous. The V gene's germline CDR1 is MNHEY and CDR2 SVGAGI. V lost 2 bases and J 7 bases, leaving 10 bases between the germline ends. This CDR3 is built from 13 residues. The CDR3 sequence: CASSYLLGYTQYF. As DNA, the CDR3 is TGTGCCAGCAGTTACCTTCTTGGGTATACGCAGTATTTT.

A few counts support this clonotype. J is TRBJ2-1 and V is TRBV20-1, with 9 bases lining up with TRBD2. J gave up 7 bases and V 2 bases, and 6 bases lay outside the gene matches. The CDR3 totals 14 residues. The germline gives CDR1 DFQATT, CDR2 SNEGSKA (reference sequence). The CDR3 region has the DNA TGCAGTGCTAGACCGGGACTAGCCAGGAATGAGCAGTTCTTC. The encoded protein is CSARPGLARNEQFF.

The CDR3 nucleotides read TGTGCCACGACCAGGACCAGGGGGGTGCGGGGCTACACCTTC. It encodes CATTRTRGVRGYTF. V usage is TRBV15 and J usage is TRBJ1-2, with 7 positions matching TRBD1. Germline-derived CDR1 and CDR2 are LNHNV and YYDKDF (reference sequence). The CDR3 has 14 residues. V trimming: 9 bases; J trimming: 8 bases; junction bases outside the gene matches: 15.

This sequence joins TRBV11-2 and TRBJ2-5; TRBD2 aligns across 9 bases. CDR1 and CDR2 (germline): SGHAT, FQNNGV. CDR3 size: 13 residues. V trimming: 8 bases; J trimming: 7 bases; junction bases outside the gene matches: 8. CDR3 bases: TGTGCCAGCGGCGGGGGGGCCGTCGGGACCCAGTACTTC. Its protein product is CASGGGAVGTQYF.

This clonotype was observed many times. V and J are TRBV6-2 or TRBV6-3 and TRBJ2-1, with D perhaps being TRBD1 or TRBD2 (5 bases each). V dropped 2 bases and J dropped 1 base, with 6 bases sitting between them. Germline values: CDR1 MNHEY, CDR2 SVGEGT. The CDR3 consists of 14 residues. The CDR3 protein is CASSYGGSYNEQFF. The CDR3 DNA reads as TGTGCCAGCAGTTACGGGGGTTCCTACAATGAGCAGTTCTTC.

This chain links TRBV5-1 with TRBJ1-1, with D maybe TRBD1 (5 bases). CDR1 is SGHRS, CDR2 YFSETQ, per germline. The CDR3 covers 13 residues. The germline V and J ends were trimmed by 7 bases and 3 bases, with 13 bases remaining between them. The CDR3 here is CASGLKQDTEAFF. DNA of the CDR3: TGCGCCAGCGGGTTAAAACAGGACACTGAAGCTTTCTTT.

The table lists this clonotype with a few counts. J is TRBJ2-1 and V is TRBV10-1; either TRBD1 or TRBD2 may supply D (5 bases each). Per the germline V gene, CDR1 is WNHNN and CDR2 is SYGVQD (reference sequence). The V end was cut by 5 bases, the J end by 4 bases, with 18 bases between. The CDR3 extends over 16 amino acids. The CDR3 bases are TGCGCCAGCAGTACCGGGACCACCGTGTCGTACAATGAGCAGTTCTTC. This sequence encodes CASSTGTTVSYNEQFF.

This chain connects TRBV4-2 to TRBJ2-2; 7 nucleotides match TRBD1. This CDR3 is built from 15 residues. Germline CDR1 LGHNA, CDR2 YNFKEQ. Losses at the gene ends were 1 base for V and 6 bases for J; bases not matched to a gene: 5. The DNA for the CDR3 is TGTGCCAGCAGCCAAGGTCACAGGGGCGCCGGGGAGCTGTTTTTT. This encodes CASSQGHRGAGELFF.

V and J are TRBV9 and TRBJ2-6; unclear D gene. The germline V gene encodes CDR1 SGDLS and CDR2 YYNGEE. Trimming stripped 0 bases from V and 0 bases from J, with 4 bases between. This CDR3 spans 15 amino acids. The CDR3 sequence is CASSVDVSGANVLTF. In nucleotides, the CDR3 is TGTGCCAGCAGCGTAGATGTCTCTGGGGCCAACGTCCTGACTTTC.

This clonotype showed up just a few times. The V call is TRBV10-2, the J call TRBJ2-1; TRBD1 aligns across 11 bases. Looked up from germline, CDR1 is WSHSY and CDR2 is SAAADI. This CDR3 spans 15 amino acids. V trimming: 6 bases; J trimming: 4 bases; junction bases outside the gene matches: 5. The CDR3 protein is CASSPGQGVYNEQFF. CDR3 sequence (DNA): TGCGCCAGCAGCCCGGGACAGGGGGTTTACAATGAGCAGTTCTTC.

The chain joins TRBV5-5 to TRBJ1-1; D may be TRBD1 (6 bases). The germline gives CDR1 SGHKS, CDR2 YYEKEE (reference sequence). Between the trimmed V and J ends, which lost 0 bases and 2 bases, there was a span of 8 bases. There are 14 residues in the CDR3. CDR3 sequence: CASSLVGHNTEAFF. CDR3 in DNA: TGTGCCAGCAGCTTGGTGGGACATAACACTGAAGCTTTCTTT.

This clonotype was observed a few times. The chain recombines TRBV20-1 with TRBJ1-2; possible D gene TRBD1, 6 bases. This CDR3 region has 15 residues. V was trimmed by 3 bases and J by 4 bases, leaving 18 bases between them. CDR1 and CDR2 from the germline V gene are DFQATT and SNEGSKA (reference sequence). The CDR3, as DNA: TGCAGTGCTAGGGGGGCAGGGGAGAATAGCTATGGCTACACCTTC. Amino acid sequence: CSARGAGENSYGYTF.

The gene calls are TRBV4-3 and TRBJ2-7, with D possibly being TRBD2 (6 bases). CDR1 and CDR2 from the germline V gene are LGHNA and YSLEER. Trimming pared 0 bases from V and 2 bases from J, leaving 11 bases between. This CDR3 has 15 amino acids. CDR3 protein: CASSQEGLPAYEQYF. The CDR3 nucleotides are TGCGCCAGCAGCCAAGAAGGACTACCCGCCTACGAGCAGTACTTC.

This clonotype was detected only a few times. The chain uses TRBV9 and TRBJ2-1; 14 bases are a match to TRBD2. Per the germline V gene, CDR1 is SGDLS and CDR2 is YYNGEE. The CDR3 has 19 residues. V was clipped by 0 bases and J by 4 bases; unmatched bases: 9. CDR3 loop: CASSVATETSGGVYNEQFF. The CDR3 DNA reads TGTGCCAGCAGCGTAGCCACAGAGACTAGCGGGGGGGTATACAATGAGCAGTTCTTC.

This clonotype has more than one count but fewer than ten. V usage is TRBV12-3 or TRBV12-4 and J usage is TRBJ1-1; no firm D call. This CDR3 spans 14 amino acids. V shed 6 bases and J shed 1 base, with 12 bases lying between them. The CDR3 bases are TGTGCCAGCAGCCCTAAAAGGTGGAACACTGAAGCTTTCTTT. This sequence encodes CASSPKRWNTEAFF.

This chain uses TRBV20-1 with TRBJ2-1; 8 bases are shared with TRBD2. V was clipped by 2 bases and J by 7 bases; unmatched bases: 16. The CDR3 spans 17 residues. Germline V gives CDR1 DFQATT, CDR2 SNEGSKA (reference sequence). The CDR3 region is CSARIYGGGQFRNEQFF. CDR3 sequence (DNA): TGCAGTGCTAGAATATACGGGGGGGGCCAATTTCGGAATGAGCAGTTCTTC.

This clonotype was counted ten times or more. The V gene is TRBV10-3, the J gene TRBJ2-5; 9 bases fit TRBD1. This CDR3 has 16 residues. The germline V gene has CDR1 ENHRY and CDR2 SYGVKD. With V trimmed by 0 bases and J by 5 bases, 7 bases remained unmatched. Here the CDR3 reads CAISESGQGTLETQYF. CDR3 sequence (DNA): TGTGCCATCAGTGAGTCGGGACAGGGAACTCTCGAGACCCAGTACTTC.

The chain recombines TRBV13 with TRBJ1-1; D uncertain. This CDR3 is built from 13 residues. V lost 5 bases and J 10 bases, leaving 17 bases between the germline ends. Germline CDR1 and CDR2: PRHDT and FYEKMQ (reference sequence). DNA of the CDR3: TGTGCCAGCAGCCTTGGGCCTCCACGGGGAGCTTTCTTT. Its translation: CASSLGPPRGAFF.

This chain connects TRBV28 to TRBJ2-7, with TRBD1 identical over 8 bases. CDR1 is MDHEN and CDR2 is SYDVKM in the germline V gene. The CDR3 runs to 16 residues. Unmatched junction bases numbered 17, after V lost 7 bases and J lost 6 bases. CDR3 sequence (DNA): TGTGCCAGCACCAGCCGCCGGGACAGGTCACTTTTCGAGCAGTACGTC. This sequence encodes CASTSRRDRSLFEQYV.

The chain uses TRBV27 and TRBJ1-1; D is possibly TRBD1 (5 bases). Trimming took off 3 bases at V and 8 bases at J, with 16 bases between the two ends. This CDR3 spans 14 amino acids. Germline V lookup: CDR1 MNHEY, CDR2 SMNVEV (reference sequence). DNA of the CDR3: TGTGCCAGCAGTTTGGGTTCGTCAGGGCAAGAAGCTTTCTTT. Translation: CASSLGSSGQEAFF.

V is TRBV5-1 and J is TRBJ2-7; TRBD1 is a possible D gene (6 bases). V lost 0 bases, J lost 2 bases, and 15 bases lay in between. Germline lookup yields CDR1 SGHRS and CDR2 YFSETQ. This CDR3 has 16 amino acids. The CDR3 loop is CASSLGRDTGAYEQYF. In nucleotides, the CDR3 is TGCGCCAGCAGCTTGGGAAGGGACACTGGAGCCTACGAGCAGTACTTC.

This clonotype was seen a few times. V and J are TRBV5-1 and TRBJ2-3; possibly TRBD2 for D (5 bases). Deletions cut 2 bases from V and 3 bases from J, with 13 bases between. Germline CDR1 SGHRS, CDR2 YFSETQ. The CDR3 covers 15 residues. CDR3 nucleotide sequence: TGCGCCAGCAGCTTAGGCGATCGAGGGACAGATACGCAGTATTTT. Protein product: CASSLGDRGTDTQYF. Complete variable domain (other parts from reference TRBV5-1 and TRBJ2-3): KAGVTQTPRYLIKTRGQQVTLSCSPISGHRSVSWYQQTPGQGLQFLFEYFSETQRNKGNFPGRFSGRQFSNSRSEMNVSTLELGDSALYLCASSLGDRGTDTQYFGPGTRLTVL.

This clonotype appeared a few times. This rearrangement joins TRBV6-5 to TRBJ1-2; D not certain. V was trimmed by 0 bases and J by 4 bases, leaving 9 bases between them. Germline CDR1 and CDR2: MNHEY and SVGAGI. This CDR3 region has 14 residues. The CDR3 bases are TGTGCCAGCAGTTACTCCCGACTGGGCTATGGCTACACCTTC. Its protein product is CASSYSRLGYGYTF.

A few counts support this clonotype. V gene TRBV12-3 or TRBV12-4 combines with J gene TRBJ2-2, with D unclear. The CDR3 covers 14 residues. With 6 bases removed from V and 4 bases from J, the gap between germline ends came to 12 bases. For the CDR3, the DNA is TGTGCCAGCAGGCACATTCGACGCACCGGGGAGCTGTTTTTT. It yields the protein CASRHIRRTGELFF.

In its sample, this clonotype was seen many times. The J gene is TRBJ2-1, the V gene TRBV4-1, with D tentatively TRBD2 (5 bases). With 1 base removed from V and 9 bases from J, the gap between germline ends came to 16 bases. The CDR3 has 15 residues. Germline CDR1 is MGHRA and CDR2 is YSYEKL. CDR3 bases: TGCGCCAGCAGCCAAGTCGGGGTGGCCGAGGCTGAGCAGTTCTTC. Protein: CASSQVGVAEAEQFF.

Comments on this clonotype: One junction end does not reproduce the germline sequence, and a read error may be involved. V is TRBV7-9 and J is TRBJ2-3; 9 bases are a match to TRBD2. The CDR3 is 13 residues long. CDR1 is SEHNR and CDR2 is FQNEAQ in the germline V gene (reference sequence). Here the CDR3 DNA reads TGTTCCAGCAGCTTAGGGGGACTAGCTACGCAGTATTTT. Amino acids: CSSSLGGLATQYF. Looking up the rest from reference TRBV7-9 and TRBJ2-3 gives the full variable domain: DTGVSQNPRHKITKRGQNVTFRCDPISEHNRLYWYRQTLGQGPEFLTYFQNEAQLEKSRLLSDRFSAERPKGSFSTLEIQRTEQGDSAMYLCSSSLGGLATQYFGPGTRLTVL.